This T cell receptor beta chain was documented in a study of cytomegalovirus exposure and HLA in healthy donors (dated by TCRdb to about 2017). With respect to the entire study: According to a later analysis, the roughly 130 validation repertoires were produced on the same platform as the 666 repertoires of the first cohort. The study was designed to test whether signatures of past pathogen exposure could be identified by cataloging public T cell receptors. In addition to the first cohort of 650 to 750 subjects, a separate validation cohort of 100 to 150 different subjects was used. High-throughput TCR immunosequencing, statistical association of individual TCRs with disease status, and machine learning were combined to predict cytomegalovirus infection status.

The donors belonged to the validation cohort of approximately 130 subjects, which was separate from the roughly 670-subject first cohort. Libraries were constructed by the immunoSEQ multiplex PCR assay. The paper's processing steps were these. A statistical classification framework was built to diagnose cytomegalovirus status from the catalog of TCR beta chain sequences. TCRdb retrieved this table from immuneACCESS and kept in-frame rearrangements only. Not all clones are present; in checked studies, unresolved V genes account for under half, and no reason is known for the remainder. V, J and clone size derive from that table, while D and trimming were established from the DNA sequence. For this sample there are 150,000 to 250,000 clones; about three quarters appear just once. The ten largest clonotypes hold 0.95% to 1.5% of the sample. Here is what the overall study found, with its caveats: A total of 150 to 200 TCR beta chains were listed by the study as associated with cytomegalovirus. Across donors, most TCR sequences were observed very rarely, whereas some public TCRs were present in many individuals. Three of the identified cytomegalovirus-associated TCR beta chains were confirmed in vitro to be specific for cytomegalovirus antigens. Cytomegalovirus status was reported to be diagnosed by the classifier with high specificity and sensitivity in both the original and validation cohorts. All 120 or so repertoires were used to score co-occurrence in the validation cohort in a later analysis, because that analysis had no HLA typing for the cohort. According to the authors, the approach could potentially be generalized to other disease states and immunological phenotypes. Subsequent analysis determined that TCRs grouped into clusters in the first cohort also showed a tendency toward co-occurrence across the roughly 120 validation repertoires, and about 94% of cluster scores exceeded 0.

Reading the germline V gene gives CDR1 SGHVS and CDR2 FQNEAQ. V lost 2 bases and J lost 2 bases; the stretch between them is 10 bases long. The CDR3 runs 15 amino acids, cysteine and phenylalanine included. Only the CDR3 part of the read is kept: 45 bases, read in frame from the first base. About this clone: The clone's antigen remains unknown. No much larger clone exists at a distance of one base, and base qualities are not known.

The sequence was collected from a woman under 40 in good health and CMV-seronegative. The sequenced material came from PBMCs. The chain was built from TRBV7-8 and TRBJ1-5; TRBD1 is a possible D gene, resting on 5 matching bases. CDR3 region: CASSLLDNRNQPQHF. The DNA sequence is TGTGCCAGCAGCTTATTGGACAATCGCAATCAGCCCCAGCATTTT.